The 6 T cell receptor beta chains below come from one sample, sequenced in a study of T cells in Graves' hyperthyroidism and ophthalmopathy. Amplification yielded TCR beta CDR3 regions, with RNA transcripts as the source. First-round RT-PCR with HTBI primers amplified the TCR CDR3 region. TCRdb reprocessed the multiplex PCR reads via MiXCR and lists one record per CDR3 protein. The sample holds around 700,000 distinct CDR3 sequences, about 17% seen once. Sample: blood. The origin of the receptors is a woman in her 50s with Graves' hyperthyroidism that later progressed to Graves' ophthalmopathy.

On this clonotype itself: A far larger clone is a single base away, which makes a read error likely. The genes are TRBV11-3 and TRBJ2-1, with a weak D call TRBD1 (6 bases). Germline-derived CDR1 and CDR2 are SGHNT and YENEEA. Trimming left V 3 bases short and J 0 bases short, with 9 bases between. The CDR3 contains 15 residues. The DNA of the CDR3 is TGTGCCAGCAGCTTCGGACAGAGCTCCTACAATGAGCAGTTCTTC. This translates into CASSFGQSSYNEQFF.

The DNA for the CDR3 is TGTGCCAGCAGTGATCAGGGGGAACCCAGGAACACTGAAGCTTTCTTT. Amino acid sequence: CASSDQGEPRNTEAFF. J is TRBJ1-1 and V is TRBV6-1; 7 bases are shared with TRBD1. J lost 1 base, V lost 3 bases, and 8 bases had no gene match. This CDR3 spans 16 amino acids. CDR1 MNHNS and CDR2 SASEGT come from the germline V gene.

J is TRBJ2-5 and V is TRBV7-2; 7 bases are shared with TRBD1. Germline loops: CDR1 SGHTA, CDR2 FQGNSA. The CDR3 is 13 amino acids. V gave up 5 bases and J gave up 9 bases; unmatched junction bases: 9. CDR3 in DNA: TGTGCCAGCAGCCGGACAGGCCGTGGGCCCCAGTACTTC. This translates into CASSRTGRGPQYF.

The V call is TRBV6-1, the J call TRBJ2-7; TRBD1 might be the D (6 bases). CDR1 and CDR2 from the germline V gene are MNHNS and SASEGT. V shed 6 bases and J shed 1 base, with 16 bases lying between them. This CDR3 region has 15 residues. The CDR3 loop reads CASRTLARGSYEQYF. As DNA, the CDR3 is TGTGCCAGCAGGACTCTAGCAAGGGGGTCCTACGAGCAGTACTTC.

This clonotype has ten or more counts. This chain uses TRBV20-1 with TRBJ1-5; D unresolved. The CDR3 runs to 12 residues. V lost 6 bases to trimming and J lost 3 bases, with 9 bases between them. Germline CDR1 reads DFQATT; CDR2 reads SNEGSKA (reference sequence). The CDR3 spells CSAQTLNQPQHF. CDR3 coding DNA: TGCAGTGCCCAGACCCTCAATCAGCCCCAGCATTTT.

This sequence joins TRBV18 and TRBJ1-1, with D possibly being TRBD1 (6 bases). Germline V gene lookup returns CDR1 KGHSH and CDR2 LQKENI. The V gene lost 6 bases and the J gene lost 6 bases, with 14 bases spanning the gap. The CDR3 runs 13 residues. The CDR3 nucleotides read TGTGCCAGCTCCCGACGGGACACCTCTGAAGCTTTCTTT. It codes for CASSRRDTSEAFF.